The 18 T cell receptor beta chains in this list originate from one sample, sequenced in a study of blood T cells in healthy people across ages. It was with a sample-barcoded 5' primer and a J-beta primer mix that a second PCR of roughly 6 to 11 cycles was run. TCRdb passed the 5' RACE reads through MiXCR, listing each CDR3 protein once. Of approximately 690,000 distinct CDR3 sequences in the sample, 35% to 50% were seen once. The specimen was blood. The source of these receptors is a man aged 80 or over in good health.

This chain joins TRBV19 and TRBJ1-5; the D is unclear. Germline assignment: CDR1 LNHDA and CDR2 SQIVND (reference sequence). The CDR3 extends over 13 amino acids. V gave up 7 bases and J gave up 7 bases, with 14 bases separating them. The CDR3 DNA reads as TGTGCCAGTAATGGGCTTGTCGGGCAGCCCCAGCATTTT. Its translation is CASNGLVGQPQHF.

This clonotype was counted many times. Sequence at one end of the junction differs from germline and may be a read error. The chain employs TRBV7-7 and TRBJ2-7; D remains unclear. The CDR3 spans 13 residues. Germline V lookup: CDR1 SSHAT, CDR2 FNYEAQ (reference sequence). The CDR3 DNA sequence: TGTGCTAGCAGCTTAGGGCCTTTGGCCGAGCAGTACTTC. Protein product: CASSLGPLAEQYF.

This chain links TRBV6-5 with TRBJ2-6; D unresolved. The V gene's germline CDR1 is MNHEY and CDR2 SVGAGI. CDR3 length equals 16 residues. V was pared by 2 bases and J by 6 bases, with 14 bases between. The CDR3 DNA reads TGTGCCAGCAGTTACAGGACCCCGTCTTCGGCCAACGTCCTGACTTTC. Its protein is CASSYRTPSSANVLTF.

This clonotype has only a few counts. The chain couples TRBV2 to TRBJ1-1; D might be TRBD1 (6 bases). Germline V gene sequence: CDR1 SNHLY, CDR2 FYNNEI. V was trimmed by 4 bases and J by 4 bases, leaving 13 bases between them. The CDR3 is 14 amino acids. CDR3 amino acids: CASSVVRGSTEAFF. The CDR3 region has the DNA TGTGCCAGCAGTGTCGTAAGGGGGAGCACTGAAGCTTTCTTT.

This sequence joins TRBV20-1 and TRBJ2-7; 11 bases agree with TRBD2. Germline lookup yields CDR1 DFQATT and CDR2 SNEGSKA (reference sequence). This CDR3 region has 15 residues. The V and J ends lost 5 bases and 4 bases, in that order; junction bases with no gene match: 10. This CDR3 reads CSALGLAGVKYEQYF. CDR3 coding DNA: TGCAGTGCTCTAGGACTAGCGGGTGTAAAGTACGAGCAGTACTTC.

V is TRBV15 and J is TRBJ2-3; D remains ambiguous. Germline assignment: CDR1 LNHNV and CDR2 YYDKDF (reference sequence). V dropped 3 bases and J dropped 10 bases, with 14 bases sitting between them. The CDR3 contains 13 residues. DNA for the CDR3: TGTGCCACCAGCAGGGACCTGCCCAGACCGCAGTATTTT. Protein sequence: CATSRDLPRPQYF.

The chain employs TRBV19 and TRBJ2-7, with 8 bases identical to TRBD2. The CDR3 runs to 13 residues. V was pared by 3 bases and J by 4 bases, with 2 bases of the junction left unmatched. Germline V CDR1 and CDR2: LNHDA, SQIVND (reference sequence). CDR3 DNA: TGTGCCAGTAGTATTTCTAGCGGGTACGAGCAGTACTTC. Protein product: CASSISSGYEQYF.

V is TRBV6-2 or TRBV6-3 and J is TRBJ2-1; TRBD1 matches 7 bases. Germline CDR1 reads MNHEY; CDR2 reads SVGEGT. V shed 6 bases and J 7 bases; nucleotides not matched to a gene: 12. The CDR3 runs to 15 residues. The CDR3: CASRERGRLRNEQFF. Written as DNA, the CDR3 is TGTGCCAGCAGGGAAAGGGGGCGGCTCAGGAATGAGCAGTTCTTC.

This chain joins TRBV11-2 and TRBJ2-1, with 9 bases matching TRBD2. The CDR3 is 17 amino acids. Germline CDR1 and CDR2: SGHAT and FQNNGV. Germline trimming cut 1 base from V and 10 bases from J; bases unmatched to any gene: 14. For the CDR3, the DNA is TGTGCCAGCAGCTTAGGGCCTCGCGCTAGCGGGGTCAGGGAGCAGTTCTTC. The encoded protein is CASSLGPRASGVREQFF.

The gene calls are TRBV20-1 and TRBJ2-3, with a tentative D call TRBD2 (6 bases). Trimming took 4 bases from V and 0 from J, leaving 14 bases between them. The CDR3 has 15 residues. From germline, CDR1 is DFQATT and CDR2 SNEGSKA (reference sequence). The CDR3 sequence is CSAIGTPYSTDTQYF. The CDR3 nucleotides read TGCAGTGCTATCGGGACTCCGTATAGCACAGATACGCAGTATTTT.

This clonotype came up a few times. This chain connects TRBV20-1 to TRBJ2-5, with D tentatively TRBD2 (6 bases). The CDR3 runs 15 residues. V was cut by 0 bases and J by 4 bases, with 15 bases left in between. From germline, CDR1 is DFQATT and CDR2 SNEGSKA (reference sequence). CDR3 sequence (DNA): TGCAGTGCTAGAGATGGAGGGGCCAGACGAGAGACCCAGTACTTC. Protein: CSARDGGARRETQYF.

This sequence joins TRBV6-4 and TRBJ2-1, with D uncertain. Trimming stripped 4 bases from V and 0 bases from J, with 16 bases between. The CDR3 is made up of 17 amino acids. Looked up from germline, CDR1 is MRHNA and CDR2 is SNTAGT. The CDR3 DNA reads TGTGCCAGCAGTGCCCGACCCCATCTTAGCTCCTACAATGAGCAGTTCTTC. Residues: CASSARPHLSSYNEQFF.

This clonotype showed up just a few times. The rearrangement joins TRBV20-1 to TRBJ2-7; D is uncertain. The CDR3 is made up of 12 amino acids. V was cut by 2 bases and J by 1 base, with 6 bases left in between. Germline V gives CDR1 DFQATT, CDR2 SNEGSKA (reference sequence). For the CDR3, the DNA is TGCAGTGCTAGATCGGGTTCCTACGAGCAGTACTTC. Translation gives CSARSGSYEQYF.

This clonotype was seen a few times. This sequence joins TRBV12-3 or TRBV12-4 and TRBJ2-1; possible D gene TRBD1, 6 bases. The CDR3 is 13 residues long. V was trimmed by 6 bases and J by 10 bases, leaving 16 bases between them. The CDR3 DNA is TGTGCCAGCAGCTTTCCGCGAGGGACAGAGCAGTTCTTC. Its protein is CASSFPRGTEQFF.

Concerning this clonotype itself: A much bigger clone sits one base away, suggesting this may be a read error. The CDR3, as DNA: TGTGCCATCAGTGAATACTCCGAGCAGTACTTC. This codes for CAISEYSEQYF. The rearrangement links TRBV10-3 to TRBJ2-5; the D is unclear. The J call may be faulty, since TRBJ2-7 better matches the DNA end. From germline, CDR1 is ENHRY and CDR2 SYGVKD. The CDR3 runs to 11 residues.

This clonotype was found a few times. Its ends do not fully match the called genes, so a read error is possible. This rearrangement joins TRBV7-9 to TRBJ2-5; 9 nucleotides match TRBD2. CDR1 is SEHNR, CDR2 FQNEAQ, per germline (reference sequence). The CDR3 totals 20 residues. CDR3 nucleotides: TGTGCCAGCACCTTATCCATCGAGAGAGCGGGGGGCCTCTTGAAAGAGACCCAGTACTTC. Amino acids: CASTLSIERAGGLLKETQYF.

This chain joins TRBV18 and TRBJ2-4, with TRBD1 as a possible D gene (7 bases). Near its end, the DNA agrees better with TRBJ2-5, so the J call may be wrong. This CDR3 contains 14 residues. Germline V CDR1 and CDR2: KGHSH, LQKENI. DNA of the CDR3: TGTGCCAGCTCCTCCGGGACAGCGCGGGGGACCCAGTACTTC. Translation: CASSSGTARGTQYF.

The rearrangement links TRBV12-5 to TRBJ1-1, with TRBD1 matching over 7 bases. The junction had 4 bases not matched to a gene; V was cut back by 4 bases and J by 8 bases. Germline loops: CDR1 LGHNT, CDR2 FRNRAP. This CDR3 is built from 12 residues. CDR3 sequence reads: CASGWDRGEAFF. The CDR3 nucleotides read TGTGCTAGTGGTTGGGACAGAGGAGAAGCTTTCTTT.